One sample yielded the 27 T cell receptor beta chains listed below, sequenced in a study of CD8 T cells in Susac syndrome. The RNA, roughly 0.5 to 1 ug, was put through reverse transcription using random hexamers. TCRdb analysed the immunoSEQ multiplex PCR reads with MiXCR anew, one entry per CDR3 protein. The table lists about 240,000 distinct CDR3 sequences, 96% of them singletons, with about 0.094% in the top ten. The material sequenced was CD4+ T cells from PBMCs. The receptors were sampled from a human donor with Susac syndrome.

The J gene is TRBJ2-3, the V gene TRBV29-1; D gene unclear. CDR1 is SQVTM, CDR2 ANQGSEA, per germline. The length of the CDR3 is 11 residues. Trimming cost V 6 bases and J 6 bases, with 10 bases left between them. CDR3 nucleotides: TGCAGCGTGCAAAGTGGGGATACGCAGTATTTT. Translating gives CSVQSGDTQYF.

The V gene is TRBV20-1, the J gene TRBJ2-7; D ambiguous. This CDR3 has 11 residues. Germline V gene lookup returns CDR1 DFQATT and CDR2 SNEGSKA (reference sequence). Trimming stripped 1 base from V and 4 bases from J, with 5 bases between. CDR3 protein: CSARVDYEQYF. CDR3 DNA: TGCAGTGCTAGAGTCGATTACGAGCAGTACTTC.

The rearrangement links TRBV23-1 to TRBJ2-7, with D perhaps assigned TRBD1 or TRBD2 (5 bases each). TRBV23-1 is designated an ORF whose function remains uncertain. CDR3 length: 15 amino acids. Trimming removed 3 bases at V and 2 bases at J, with 14 bases between. CDR3 bases: TGCGCCAGCAGTCACCCCGGGGCACCTACCTACGAGCAGTACTTC. Protein sequence: CASSHPGAPTYEQYF.

This chain connects TRBV7-3 to TRBJ2-3; TRBD2 aligns across 7 bases. V lost 3 bases and J lost 1; bases outside the gene matches: 4. Germline V gives CDR1 SGHTA, CDR2 FQGTGA. The CDR3 has 15 amino acids. The CDR3 protein is CASSLRLAGTDTQYF. The CDR3 nucleotides are TGTGCCAGCAGCTTGAGGCTAGCGGGCACAGATACGCAGTATTTT.

This clonotype showed up just once. This rearrangement joins TRBV9 to TRBJ2-2; D not certain. CDR3 length: 14 amino acids. CDR1 and CDR2 from the germline V gene are SGDLS and YYNGEE. Trimming removed 0 bases at V and 4 bases at J, with 7 bases between. CDR3 sequence reads: CASSVGYTTGELFF. CDR3 bases: TGTGCCAGCAGCGTAGGATACACCACCGGGGAGCTGTTTTTT. The full variable domain, completed using reference TRBV9 and TRBJ2-2, is DSGVTQTPKHLITATGQRVTLRCSPRSGDLSVYWYQQSLDQGLQFLIQYYNGEERAKGNILERFSAQQFPDLHSELNLSSLELGDSALYFCASSVGYTTGELFFGEGSRLTVL.

This chain joins TRBV2 and TRBJ2-5; D is undetermined. The CDR3 sequence is 14 residues long. V was trimmed by 4 bases and J by 4 bases, leaving 13 bases between them. CDR1 SNHLY and CDR2 FYNNEI come from the germline V gene. CDR3 bases: TGTGCCAGCAGTGGGGTCTTGGTCGGAGAGACCCAGTACTTC. Translation gives CASSGVLVGETQYF. The entire variable domain, with the rest obtained from reference TRBV2 and TRBJ2-5, is as follows: EPEVTQTPSHQVTQMGQEVILRCVPISNHLYFYWYRQILGQKVEFLVSFYNNEISEKSEIFDDQFSVERPDGSNFTLKIRSTKLEDSAMYFCASSGVLVGETQYFGPGTRLLVL.

This chain connects TRBV10-3 to TRBJ2-7; TRBD2 is a possible D gene (5 bases). V lost 10 bases and J 9 bases, leaving 16 bases between the germline ends. Germline V gives CDR1 ENHRY, CDR2 SYGVKD. CDR3 length equals 11 residues. This CDR3 is CATTPGVGQYF. CDR3 nucleotide sequence: TGTGCCACCACCCCCGGGGTTGGGCAGTACTTC.

The V and J genes are TRBV18 and TRBJ2-3, with a possible D match to TRBD2 (5 bases). CDR3 length: 13 amino acids. Trimming left V 5 bases short and J 2 bases short, with 8 bases between. Germline CDR1 and CDR2: KGHSH and LQKENI. The CDR3, as DNA: TGTGCCAGCTCAAATCGGGACACAGATACGCAGTATTTT. Translating it yields CASSNRDTDTQYF. The whole variable domain, remainder taken from reference TRBV18 and TRBJ2-3, is NAGVMQNPRHLVRRRGQEARLRCSPMKGHSHVYWYRQLPEEGLKFMVYLQKENIIDESGMPKERFSAEFPKEGPSILRIQQVVRGDSAAYFCASSNRDTDTQYFGPGTRLTVL.

The chain carries TRBV30 and TRBJ2-5; 7 bases agree with TRBD1. The ends lost 4 bases at V and 5 bases at J; junction bases unmatched: 7. The CDR3 sequence is 13 residues long. From germline, CDR1 is GTSNPN and CDR2 SVGIG (reference sequence). The CDR3 reads CAWTQQGWETQYF. CDR3 in DNA: TGTGCCTGGACCCAACAGGGGTGGGAGACCCAGTACTTC.

The chain has TRBV6-2 or TRBV6-3 and TRBJ2-4; D is ambiguous. Germline values: CDR1 MNHEY, CDR2 SVGEGT. Trimming removed 2 bases from V and 7 bases from J, with 9 bases in between. The CDR3 consists of 13 residues. The CDR3 DNA follows: TGTGCCAGCAGTTACCGGCCCCCGAACATTCAGTACTTC. Encoded protein: CASSYRPPNIQYF.

CDR3 coding DNA: TGTGCCAGCAGCCAGGAGGACAGGGATCAGCCCCAGCATTTT. It is translated as CASSQEDRDQPQHF. This sequence joins TRBV3-1 and TRBJ1-5, with 8 bases matching TRBD1. There are 14 residues in the CDR3. J lost 5 bases, V lost 3 bases, and 3 bases had no gene match. Per germline, CDR1 LGHDT and CDR2 YNNKEL (reference sequence).

The CDR3 DNA is TGTGCCAGCAGCGTAGGTGGGACTAGCGGGTTGTATGAGCAGTTCTTC. Amino acids: CASSVGGTSGLYEQFF. The V call is TRBV9, the J call TRBJ2-1; TRBD2 matches at 12 bases. Germline V gene lookup returns CDR1 SGDLS and CDR2 YYNGEE. This CDR3 is built from 16 residues. V shed 0 bases and J 8 bases; nucleotides not matched to a gene: 6.

This sequence joins TRBV20-1 and TRBJ1-4; D uncertain. This CDR3 is built from 14 residues. V shed 6 bases and J shed 6 bases, with 17 bases lying between them. Germline CDR1 is DFQATT and CDR2 is SNEGSKA (reference sequence). The CDR3 DNA reads as TGCAGTGCCCCCGTTCAGGCACGGGATGAAAAACTGTTTTTT. Encoded protein: CSAPVQARDEKLFF.

The chain employs TRBV12-3 or TRBV12-4 and TRBJ1-5; a weak D match, TRBD1 (5 bases). The CDR3 sequence is 14 residues long. Trimming left V 6 bases short and J 2 bases short, with 11 bases between. The CDR3 coding sequence is TGTGCCAGCAGAACAGGAGCCGGCAATCAGCCCCAGCATTTT. Translation: CASRTGAGNQPQHF.

The CDR3 bases are TGCAGTGCGTCGGGGGGACCTCGTGAAGCTTTCTTT. The encoded protein is CSASGGPREAFF. The chain is built from TRBV20-1 and TRBJ1-1, with D possibly matching TRBD1 (5 bases). From germline, CDR1 is DFQATT and CDR2 SNEGSKA (reference sequence). Trimming removed 6 bases at V and 7 bases at J, with 15 bases between. This CDR3 is 12 amino acids long.

J is TRBJ2-7 and V is TRBV2; D gene ambiguous. The CDR3 spans 11 residues. Germline CDR1 and CDR2: SNHLY and FYNNEI. Between the trimmed V and J ends, which lost 7 bases and 9 bases, there was a span of 13 bases. CDR3 residues: CASILETVQYF. The CDR3 DNA reads TGTGCCAGCATCCTTGAGACGGTGCAGTACTTC.

The chain is built from TRBV20-1 and TRBJ1-2; D gene ambiguous. This CDR3 region has 14 residues. Germline CDR1 and CDR2: DFQATT and SNEGSKA (reference sequence). Trimming stripped 3 bases from V and 1 base from J, with 12 bases between. CDR3 sequence reads: CSASSPGINYGYTF. Here the CDR3 DNA reads TGCAGTGCTAGTTCTCCGGGAATTAACTATGGCTACACCTTC.

The chain is built from TRBV20-1 and TRBJ2-1; D gene uncertain. CDR1 and CDR2 from the germline V gene are DFQATT and SNEGSKA (reference sequence). CDR3 size: 8 residues. The CDR3, as DNA: TGCAGGTACAATGAGCAGTTCTTC. It yields the protein CRYNEQFF.

This clonotype was recorded only once. The V gene is TRBV29-1, the J gene TRBJ1-2; D is unresolved. Deletions cut 3 bases from V and 5 bases from J, with 4 bases between. The CDR3 runs to 10 residues. CDR1 and CDR2 from the germline V gene are SQVTM and ANQGSEA. The CDR3 region is CSVEAYGYTF. CDR3 nucleotides: TGCAGCGTTGAGGCGTATGGCTACACCTTC.

The CDR3 DNA sequence: TGCAGCGTTACGGACAGGAGCAATCAGCCCCAGCATTTT. Translated, it gives CSVTDRSNQPQHF. The V and J genes are TRBV29-1 and TRBJ1-5; 7 nucleotides align to TRBD1. Germline V CDR1 and CDR2: SQVTM, ANQGSEA. The CDR3 loop spans 13 amino acids. V lost 5 bases and J lost 1; bases outside the gene matches: 2.

This sequence joins TRBV20-1 and TRBJ2-1; weak D call: TRBD2 (5 bases). Germline CDR1 reads DFQATT; CDR2 reads SNEGSKA (reference sequence). Trimming took 6 bases from V and 6 from J, leaving 12 bases between them. CDR3 size: 12 residues. The CDR3 nucleotides are TGCAGTGCCGTCGGACTCAGCAATGAGCAGTTCTTC. It codes for CSAVGLSNEQFF.

The V and J genes are TRBV20-1 and TRBJ2-3, with no clear D. CDR1 DFQATT and CDR2 SNEGSKA come from the germline V gene (reference sequence). This CDR3 is built from 11 residues. V lost 4 bases and J 4 bases, leaving 6 bases between the germline ends. This chain's CDR3 is CSAKGSDTQYF. The CDR3 region has the DNA TGCAGTGCTAAGGGTTCAGATACGCAGTATTTT.

V usage is TRBV29-1 and J usage is TRBJ1-3; D ambiguous. Germline V gives CDR1 SQVTM, CDR2 ANQGSEA. The CDR3 is 14 amino acids. V lost 3 bases and J 0 bases, leaving 9 bases between the germline ends. CDR3 nucleotides: TGCAGCGTTGAGGGTTCGAGCTCTGGAAACACCATATATTTT. It encodes CSVEGSSSGNTIYF.

The CDR3 bases are TGTGCCAGCAGCCATTCTTGGGGCGGAACTAGCACAGATACGCAGTATTTT. Encoded protein: CASSHSWGGTSTDTQYF. The genes are TRBV4-2 and TRBJ2-3, with D possibly being TRBD1 (5 bases). The V end was cut by 3 bases, the J end by 0 bases, with 16 bases between. CDR1 is LGHNA and CDR2 is YNFKEQ in the germline V gene. CDR3 length: 17 residues.

The rearrangement links TRBV11-3 to TRBJ2-1, with D possibly being TRBD2 (6 bases). V shed 5 bases and J shed 0 bases, with 8 bases lying between them. The CDR3 loop spans 14 amino acids. In germline, CDR1 is SGHNT, CDR2 YENEEA. Written as DNA, the CDR3 is TGTGCCAGCAGCCGGGGGAGCTCCTACAATGAGCAGTTCTTC. Translation: CASSRGSSYNEQFF.

The chain employs TRBV29-1 and TRBJ2-1; a weak D match, TRBD2 (7 bases). The CDR3 contains 15 residues. Germline values: CDR1 SQVTM, CDR2 ANQGSEA. V lost 8 bases and J lost 3, with 20 bases in between. The DNA of the CDR3 is TGCAGCACCCAGCAGGGGAGCGGGATCTACAATGAGCAGTTCTTC. Protein: CSTQQGSGIYNEQFF.

The chain joins TRBV3-1 to TRBJ2-7, with a weak D call TRBD2 (5 bases). Between the trimmed V and J ends, which lost 7 bases and 0 bases, there was a span of 13 bases. This CDR3 contains 14 residues. Germline lookup yields CDR1 LGHDT and CDR2 YNNKEL (reference sequence). The DNA for the CDR3 is TGTGCCAGCACCCACTCCGGGGTCTCCTACGAGCAGTACTTC. As protein: CASTHSGVSYEQYF.